Each of the 27 T cell receptor beta chains below was sequenced from the same sample in a study of blood T cell repertoires in COVID-19. Libraries were prepared by immunoSEQ multiplex PCR; TCRdb keeps only in-frame clonotypes and omits some of them. The sample has roughly 250,000 clones, 70% to 90% seen once. The sample taken for sequencing was PBMCs or T cells enriched from blood (not recorded which). These receptors originate from a woman aged 45-65 years who had recovered from COVID-19.

This sequence joins TRBV29-1 and TRBJ1-1; D call uncertain. Trimming cost V 4 bases and J 1 base, with 13 bases left between them. Germline V CDR1 and CDR2: SQVTM, ANQGSEA. This CDR3 comprises 14 residues. The CDR3 DNA reads TGCAGCGTTGCTATGCGACTTTCGAACACTGAAGCTTTCTTT. It codes for CSVAMRLSNTEAFF.

The rearrangement uses TRBV11-3 and TRBJ2-1, with no clear D. This CDR3 contains 18 residues. The V gene lost 1 base and the J gene lost 0 bases, with 16 bases spanning the gap. The germline V gene encodes CDR1 SGHNT and CDR2 YENEEA. CDR3 DNA sequence: TGTGCCAGCAGCTTAGGGCTGCCATGGTTACCCTCCTACAATGAGCAGTTCTTC. Translating gives CASSLGLPWLPSYNEQFF.

The V call is TRBV18, the J call TRBJ1-1; TRBD1 might be the D (5 bases). Germline CDR1 KGHSH, CDR2 LQKENI. Trimming took 3 bases from V and 0 from J, leaving 5 bases between them. The CDR3 loop spans 13 amino acids. The CDR3 coding sequence is TGTGCCAGCTCACCGACAGTGAACACTGAAGCTTTCTTT. It encodes CASSPTVNTEAFF.

This chain uses TRBV27 with TRBJ1-2, with a weak D call TRBD1 (6 bases). The ends were cut back, 3 bases at V and 6 bases at J, with 11 bases in the middle. The CDR3 runs to 13 residues. Germline CDR1 and CDR2: MNHEY and SMNVEV (reference sequence). The CDR3 sequence is CASSFRGGDGYTF. The CDR3 nucleotides are TGTGCCAGCAGTTTCAGGGGAGGGGATGGCTACACCTTC.

The rearrangement joins TRBV12-5 to TRBJ2-7; 8 positions agree with TRBD2. Looked up from germline, CDR1 is LGHNT and CDR2 is FRNRAP. The CDR3 length is 14 residues. Germline trimming cut 9 bases from V and 7 bases from J; bases unmatched to any gene: 14. As DNA, the CDR3 is TGTGCTAGCGCGGGGGGTAGCGGACTTGGTGAGCAGTACTTC. As protein: CASAGGSGLGEQYF.

This clone was observed a handful of times. The sample has other DNA sequences that encode this CDR3 too. V and J are TRBV2 and TRBJ2-7, with D perhaps TRBD2 (6 bases). Germline loops: CDR1 SNHLY, CDR2 FYNNEI. V lost 4 bases to trimming and J lost 4 bases, with 8 bases between them. This CDR3 is built from 12 residues. The CDR3 nucleotides are TGTGCCAGCAGTGCGGAGGGGTACGAGCAGTACTTC. The encoded protein is CASSAEGYEQYF.

As regards this clone: Other DNA sequences from this sample encode an identical CDR3 as well. The chain recombines TRBV5-1 with TRBJ1-4, with D perhaps matching TRBD1 (6 bases). V gave up 0 bases and J gave up 5 bases, with 8 bases separating them. Germline assignment: CDR1 SGHRS and CDR2 YFSETQ. This CDR3 contains 14 residues. The CDR3 spells CASSLGQGNEKLFF. The CDR3 DNA is TGCGCCAGCAGCTTGGGGCAGGGGAATGAAAAACTGTTTTTT.

The V and J genes are TRBV19 and TRBJ1-5; D might be TRBD1 (5 bases). V was shortened by 5 bases and J by 3 bases, with 14 bases between the two germline ends. This CDR3 comprises 15 residues. Germline loops: CDR1 LNHDA, CDR2 SQIVND (reference sequence). The CDR3 region is CASSLDIHNNQPQHF. In DNA form, the CDR3 reads TGTGCCAGTAGTTTGGACATCCACAACAATCAGCCCCAGCATTTT.

This clone was recorded only once. V and J are TRBV5-1 and TRBJ1-3, with a weak D call TRBD1 (5 bases). This CDR3 is 14 amino acids long. The V gene lost 4 bases and the J gene lost 4 bases, with 12 bases spanning the gap. The V gene's germline CDR1 is SGHRS and CDR2 YFSETQ. The CDR3 bases are TGCGCCAGCAGCGCTGCTCAGGGAGGAAACACCATATATTTT. It is translated as CASSAAQGGNTIYF. The full variable domain, in which reference TRBV5-1 and TRBJ1-3 provide the parts outside the CDR3, is KAGVTQTPRYLIKTRGQQVTLSCSPISGHRSVSWYQQTPGQGLQFLFEYFSETQRNKGNFPGRFSGRQFSNSRSEMNVSTLELGDSALYLCASSAAQGGNTIYFGEGSWLTVV.

This clone was recorded only once. The chain combines TRBV5-8 with TRBJ1-2; possible D gene TRBD1, 5 bases. Germline values: CDR1 SGHTS, CDR2 YDEGEE. With 4 bases removed from V and 7 bases from J, the gap between germline ends came to 20 bases. The CDR3 consists of 15 residues. The CDR3 here is CASSGGTANPVGYTF. The CDR3 coding sequence is TGTGCCAGCAGCGGAGGGACGGCGAACCCGGTTGGCTACACCTTC.

This chain uses TRBV24-1 with TRBJ1-6, with D possibly being TRBD1 (6 bases). Germline CDR1 KGHDR, CDR2 SFDVKD. V was clipped by 4 bases and J by 7 bases, with 10 bases between them. The CDR3 contains 14 residues. CDR3 DNA: TGTGCCACCAGTGAGGGGGCATGGAATTCACCCCTCCACTTT. This translates into CATSEGAWNSPLHF.

This clone has only a few counts. The chain combines TRBV27 with TRBJ2-1; the match to TRBD2 covers 8 bases. Germline V lookup: CDR1 MNHEY, CDR2 SMNVEV (reference sequence). The CDR3 contains 16 residues. V shed 7 bases, J shed 8 bases, and the junction held 16 bases outside the gene matches. DNA of the CDR3: TGTGCCAGCAAGGAAAGCGGGAGTTTTGTGGGCGATGAGCAGTTCTTC. It codes for CASKESGSFVGDEQFF.

The CDR3 DNA follows: TGCGCCAGCAGCCAAGAGTCTGCGGGGTCGCATGAAAAACTGTTTTTT. Translated, it gives CASSQESAGSHEKLFF. The genes are TRBV4-3 and TRBJ1-4; unclear D gene. The length of the CDR3 is 16 residues. V dropped 0 bases and J dropped 6 bases, with 14 bases sitting between them. Germline lookup yields CDR1 LGHNA and CDR2 YSLEER.

This chain uses TRBV6-6 with TRBJ1-1; D is undetermined. Trimming pared 6 bases from V and 3 bases from J, leaving 8 bases between. Germline CDR1 MNHNY, CDR2 SVGAGI (reference sequence). The CDR3 spans 12 residues. The DNA of the CDR3 is TGTGCCAGCAGCATATTAGACACTGAAGCTTTCTTT. Translating gives CASSILDTEAFF.

This sequence joins TRBV2 and TRBJ1-6, with D unresolved. The V gene lost 1 base and the J gene lost 6 bases, with 7 bases spanning the gap. The CDR3 covers 14 residues. In germline, CDR1 is SNHLY, CDR2 FYNNEI. DNA for the CDR3: TGTGCCAGCAGTGAAGGGCAGATTAATTCACCCCTCCACTTT. This codes for CASSEGQINSPLHF.

This chain uses TRBV2 with TRBJ2-1, with 10 bases that match TRBD2. The germline CDR1 and CDR2 sequences are SNHLY and FYNNEI. This CDR3 spans 14 amino acids. With 4 bases clipped from V and 6 bases from J, the junction kept 3 bases outside the gene matches. CDR3 nucleotides: TGTGCCAGCAGTGGGTCTAGCGGGGGCAATGAGCAGTTCTTC. The encoded protein is CASSGSSGGNEQFF. The whole variable domain, remainder taken from reference TRBV2 and TRBJ2-1, is EPEVTQTPSHQVTQMGQEVILRCVPISNHLYFYWYRQILGQKVEFLVSFYNNEISEKSEIFDDQFSVERPDGSNFTLKIRSTKLEDSAMYFCASSGSSGGNEQFFGPGTRLTVL.

This clone showed up just a few times. The chain combines TRBV4-2 with TRBJ2-2; 9 bases fit TRBD1. The length of the CDR3 is 16 residues. Germline CDR1 LGHNA, CDR2 YNFKEQ. The junction had 5 bases not matched to a gene; V was cut back by 2 bases and J by 4 bases. This chain's CDR3 is CASSQTRDRVTGELFF. CDR3 DNA: TGTGCCAGCAGCCAAACCCGGGACAGGGTCACCGGGGAGCTGTTTTTT.

This rearrangement joins TRBV19 to TRBJ2-5, with TRBD2 as a possible D gene (5 bases). This CDR3 has 14 residues. CDR1 and CDR2 from the germline V gene are LNHDA and SQIVND (reference sequence). V was shortened by 4 bases and J by 3 bases, with 12 bases between the two germline ends. CDR3 in DNA: TGTGCCAGTAGTACCCCAGCGGCGGAAGAGACCCAGTACTTC. Amino acid sequence: CASSTPAAEETQYF.

The chain couples TRBV27 to TRBJ1-1; possible D gene TRBD1, 5 bases. The length of the CDR3 is 14 residues. Germline CDR1 and CDR2: MNHEY and SMNVEV (reference sequence). With 4 bases removed from V and 0 bases from J, the gap between germline ends came to 9 bases. The CDR3 region has the DNA TGTGCCAGCAGTTCGGGGGTCGTGAACACTGAAGCTTTCTTT. The encoded protein is CASSSGVVNTEAFF.

The chain carries TRBV7-8 and TRBJ1-1, with D perhaps matching TRBD1 (6 bases). Trimming removed 5 bases from V and 3 bases from J, with 10 bases in between. The CDR3 covers 13 residues. CDR1 and CDR2 from the germline V gene are SGHVS and FQNEAQ. CDR3 sequence (DNA): TGTGCCAGCAGCATAAACAGGGACACTGAAGCTTTCTTT. As protein: CASSINRDTEAFF.

The V call is TRBV3-1 (or the pseudogene TRBV3-2), the J call TRBJ2-5, with a possible D match to TRBD2 (5 bases). The CDR3 runs to 15 residues. CDR1 is LGHDT, CDR2 YNNKEL, per germline (reference sequence). The V end was cut by 4 bases, the J end by 4 bases, with 16 bases between. The CDR3 spells CASSLGITERETQYF. CDR3 DNA: TGTGCCAGCAGCCTCGGGATAACAGAGCGAGAGACCCAGTACTTC.

The chain is built from TRBV30 and TRBJ1-6; TRBD1 might be the D (5 bases). Trimming pared 0 bases from V and 8 bases from J, leaving 11 bases between. Germline loops: CDR1 GTSNPN, CDR2 SVGIG (reference sequence). The CDR3 runs to 14 residues. CDR3 amino acids: CAWSVRQQDSPLHF. CDR3 nucleotide sequence: TGTGCCTGGAGTGTACGACAGCAAGATTCACCCCTCCACTTT. Using reference TRBV30 and TRBJ1-6 for the parts outside the CDR3, the full variable domain is SQTIHQWPATLVQPVGSPLSLECTVEGTSNPNLYWYRQAAGRGLQLLFYSVGIGQISSEVPQNLSASRPQDRQFILSSKKLLLSDSGFYLCAWSVRQQDSPLHFGNGTRLTVT.

This clone was detected only once. This chain links TRBV6-5 with TRBJ1-6; 8 bases align to TRBD1. Germline CDR1 reads MNHEY; CDR2 reads SVGAGI. This CDR3 has 16 amino acids. The trim removed 4 bases at V and 4 bases at J, leaving 6 bases unmatched. The CDR3 here is CASSSDRGDYNSPLHF. The DNA of the CDR3 is TGTGCCAGCAGTTCTGACAGGGGAGATTATAATTCACCCCTCCACTTT.

The chain recombines TRBV7-3 with TRBJ2-1; TRBD2 agrees at 9 bases. The CDR3 sequence is 14 residues long. In germline, CDR1 is SGHTA, CDR2 FQGTGA. The junction had 9 bases not matched to a gene; V was cut back by 6 bases and J by 9 bases. CDR3 nucleotides: TGTGCCAGCAGTATTAGCGGGAGCATGGGTGAGCAGTTCTTC. As protein: CASSISGSMGEQFF.

This chain joins TRBV18 and TRBJ1-1, with a possible D match to TRBD1 (6 bases). Per germline, CDR1 KGHSH and CDR2 LQKENI. The V end was cut by 4 bases, the J end by 1 base, with 10 bases between. This CDR3 contains 14 residues. In DNA form, the CDR3 reads TGTGCCAGCTCACAACTGACAGGGAACACTGAAGCTTTCTTT. This translates into CASSQLTGNTEAFF. Looking up the rest from reference TRBV18 and TRBJ1-1 gives the full variable domain: NAGVMQNPRHLVRRRGQEARLRCSPMKGHSHVYWYRQLPEEGLKFMVYLQKENIIDESGMPKERFSAEFPKEGPSILRIQQVVRGDSAAYFCASSQLTGNTEAFFGQGTRLTVV.

This chain joins TRBV6-5 and TRBJ1-5; TRBD1 aligns across 10 bases. The germline gives CDR1 MNHEY, CDR2 SVGAGI. V gave up 4 bases and J gave up 6 bases; unmatched junction bases: 6. The CDR3 consists of 15 residues. CDR3 DNA: TGTGCCAGCAGTTCCACGGGACAGGGGATTCAGCCCCAGCATTTT. Protein product: CASSSTGQGIQPQHF.

The V call is TRBV28, the J call TRBJ1-2; D gene uncertain. The CDR3 is made up of 12 amino acids. Germline loops: CDR1 MDHEN, CDR2 SYDVKM. The V end lost 3 bases, the J end lost 4 bases, and 6 bases lay between the germline ends. As DNA, the CDR3 is TGTGCCAGCAGTTTTCAAGCCTATGGCTACACCTTC. As protein: CASSFQAYGYTF.